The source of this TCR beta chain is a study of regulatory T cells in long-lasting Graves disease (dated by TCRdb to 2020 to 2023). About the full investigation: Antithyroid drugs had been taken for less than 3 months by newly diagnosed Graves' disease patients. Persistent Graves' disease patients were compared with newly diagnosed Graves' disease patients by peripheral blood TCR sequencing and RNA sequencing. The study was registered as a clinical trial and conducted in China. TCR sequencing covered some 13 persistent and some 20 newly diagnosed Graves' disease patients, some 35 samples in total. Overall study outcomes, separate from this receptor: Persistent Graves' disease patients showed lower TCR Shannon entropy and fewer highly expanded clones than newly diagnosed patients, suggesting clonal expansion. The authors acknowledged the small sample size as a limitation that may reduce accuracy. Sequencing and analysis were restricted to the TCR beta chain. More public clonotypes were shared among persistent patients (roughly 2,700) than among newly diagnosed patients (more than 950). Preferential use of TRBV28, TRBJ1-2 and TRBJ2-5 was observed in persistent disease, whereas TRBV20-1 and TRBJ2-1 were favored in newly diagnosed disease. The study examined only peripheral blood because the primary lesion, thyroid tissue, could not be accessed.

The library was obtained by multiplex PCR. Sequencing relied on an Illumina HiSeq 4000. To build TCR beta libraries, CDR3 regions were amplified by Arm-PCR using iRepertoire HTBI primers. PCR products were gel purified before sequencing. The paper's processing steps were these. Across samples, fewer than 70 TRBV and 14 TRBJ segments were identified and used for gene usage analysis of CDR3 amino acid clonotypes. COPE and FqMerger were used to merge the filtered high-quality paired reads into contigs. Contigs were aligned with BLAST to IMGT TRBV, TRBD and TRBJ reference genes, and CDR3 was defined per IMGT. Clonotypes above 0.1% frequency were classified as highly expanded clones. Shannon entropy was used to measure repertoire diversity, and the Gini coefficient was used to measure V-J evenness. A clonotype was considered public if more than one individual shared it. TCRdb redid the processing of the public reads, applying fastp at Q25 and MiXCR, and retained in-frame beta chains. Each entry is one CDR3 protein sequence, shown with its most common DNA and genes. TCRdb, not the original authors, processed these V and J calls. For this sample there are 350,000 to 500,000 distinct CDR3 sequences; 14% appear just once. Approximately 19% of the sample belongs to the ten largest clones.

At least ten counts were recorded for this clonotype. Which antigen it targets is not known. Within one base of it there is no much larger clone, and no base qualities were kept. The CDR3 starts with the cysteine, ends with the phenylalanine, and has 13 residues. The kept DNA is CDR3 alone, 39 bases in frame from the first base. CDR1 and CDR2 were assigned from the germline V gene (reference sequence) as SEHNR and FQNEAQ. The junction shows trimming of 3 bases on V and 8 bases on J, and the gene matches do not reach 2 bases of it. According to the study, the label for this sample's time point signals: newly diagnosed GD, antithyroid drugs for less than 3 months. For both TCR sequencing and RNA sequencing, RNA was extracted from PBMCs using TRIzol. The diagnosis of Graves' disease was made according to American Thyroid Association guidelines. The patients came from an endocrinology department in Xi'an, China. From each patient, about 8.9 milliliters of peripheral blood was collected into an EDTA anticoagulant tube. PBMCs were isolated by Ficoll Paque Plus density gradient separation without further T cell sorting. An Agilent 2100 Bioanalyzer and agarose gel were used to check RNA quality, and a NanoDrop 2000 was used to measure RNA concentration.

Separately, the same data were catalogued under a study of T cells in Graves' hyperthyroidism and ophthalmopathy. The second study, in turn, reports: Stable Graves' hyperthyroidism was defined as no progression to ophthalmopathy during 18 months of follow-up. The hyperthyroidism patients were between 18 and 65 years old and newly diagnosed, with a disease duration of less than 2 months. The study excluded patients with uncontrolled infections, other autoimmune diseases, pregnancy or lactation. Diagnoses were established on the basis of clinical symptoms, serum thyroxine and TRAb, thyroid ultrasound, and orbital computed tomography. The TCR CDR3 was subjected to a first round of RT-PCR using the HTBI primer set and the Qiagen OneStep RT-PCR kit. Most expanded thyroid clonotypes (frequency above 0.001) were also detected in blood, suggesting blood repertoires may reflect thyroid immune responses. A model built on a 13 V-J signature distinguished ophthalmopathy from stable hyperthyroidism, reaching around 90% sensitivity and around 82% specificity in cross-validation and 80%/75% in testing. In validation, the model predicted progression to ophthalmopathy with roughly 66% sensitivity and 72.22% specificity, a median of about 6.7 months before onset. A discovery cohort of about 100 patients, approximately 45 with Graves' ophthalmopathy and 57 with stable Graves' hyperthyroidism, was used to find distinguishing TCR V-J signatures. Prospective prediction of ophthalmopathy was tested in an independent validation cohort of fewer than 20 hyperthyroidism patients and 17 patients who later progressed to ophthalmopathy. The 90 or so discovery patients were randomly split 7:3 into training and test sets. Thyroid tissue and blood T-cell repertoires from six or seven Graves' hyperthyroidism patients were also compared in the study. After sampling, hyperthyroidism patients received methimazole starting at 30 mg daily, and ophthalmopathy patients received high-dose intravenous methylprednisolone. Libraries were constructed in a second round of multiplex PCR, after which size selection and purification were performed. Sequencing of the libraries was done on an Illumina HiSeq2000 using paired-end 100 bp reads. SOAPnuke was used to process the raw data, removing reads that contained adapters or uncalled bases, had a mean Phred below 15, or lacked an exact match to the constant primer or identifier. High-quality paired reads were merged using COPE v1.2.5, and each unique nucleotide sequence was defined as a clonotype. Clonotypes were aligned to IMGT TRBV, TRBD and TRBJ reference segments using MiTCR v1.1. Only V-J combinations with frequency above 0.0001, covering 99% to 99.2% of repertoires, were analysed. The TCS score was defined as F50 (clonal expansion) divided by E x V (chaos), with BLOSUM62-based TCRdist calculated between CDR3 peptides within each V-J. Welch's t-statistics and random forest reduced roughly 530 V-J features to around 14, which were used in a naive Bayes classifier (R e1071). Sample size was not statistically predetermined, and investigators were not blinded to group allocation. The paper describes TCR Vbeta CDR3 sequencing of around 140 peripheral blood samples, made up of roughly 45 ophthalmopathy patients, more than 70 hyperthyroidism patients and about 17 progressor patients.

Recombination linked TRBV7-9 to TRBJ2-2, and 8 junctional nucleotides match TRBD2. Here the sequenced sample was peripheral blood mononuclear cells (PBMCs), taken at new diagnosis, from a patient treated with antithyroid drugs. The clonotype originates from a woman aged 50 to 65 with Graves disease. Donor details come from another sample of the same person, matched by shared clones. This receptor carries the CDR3 CASSLAGGGELFF. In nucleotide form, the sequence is TGTGCCAGCAGCTTGGCGGGAGGTGGGGAGCTGTTTTTT.